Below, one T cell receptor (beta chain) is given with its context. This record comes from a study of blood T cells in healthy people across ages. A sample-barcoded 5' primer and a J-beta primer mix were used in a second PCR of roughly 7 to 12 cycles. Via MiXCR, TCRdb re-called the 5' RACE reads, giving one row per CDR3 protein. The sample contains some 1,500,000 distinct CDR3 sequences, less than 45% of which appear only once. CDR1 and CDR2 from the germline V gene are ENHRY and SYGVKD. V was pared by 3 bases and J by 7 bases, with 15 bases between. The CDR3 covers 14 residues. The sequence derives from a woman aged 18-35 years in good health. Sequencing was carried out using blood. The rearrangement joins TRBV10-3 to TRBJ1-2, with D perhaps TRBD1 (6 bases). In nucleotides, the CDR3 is TGTGCCATCAGTGACGGCGCAGGGGCGGCTGGCTACACCTTC. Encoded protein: CAISDGAGAAGYTF.